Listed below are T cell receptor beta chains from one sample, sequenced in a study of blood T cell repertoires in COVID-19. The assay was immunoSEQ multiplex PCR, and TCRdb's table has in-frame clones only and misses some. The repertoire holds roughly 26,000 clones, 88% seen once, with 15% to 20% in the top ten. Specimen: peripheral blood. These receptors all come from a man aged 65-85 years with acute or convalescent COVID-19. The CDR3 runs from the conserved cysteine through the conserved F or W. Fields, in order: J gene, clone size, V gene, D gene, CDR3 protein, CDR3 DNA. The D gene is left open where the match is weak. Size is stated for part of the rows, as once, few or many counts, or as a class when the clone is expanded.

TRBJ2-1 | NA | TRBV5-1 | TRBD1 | CASSLANRGVGQFF | TGCGCCAGCAGCTTGGCAAACAGGGGGGTTGGCCAGTTCTTC
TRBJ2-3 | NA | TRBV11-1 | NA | CASSSRTERDTQYF | TGTGCCAGCAGCTCCCGGACAGAAAGGGATACGCAGTATTTT
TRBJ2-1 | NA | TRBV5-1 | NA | CASSFRGDEQFF | TGCGCCAGCAGCTTCCGAGGCGATGAGCAGTTCTTC
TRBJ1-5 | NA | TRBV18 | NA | CASSSGSNQPQHF | TGTGCCAGCTCAAGCGGTAGCAATCAGCCCCAGCATTTT
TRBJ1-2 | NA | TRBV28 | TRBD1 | CASSLADRTNYGYTF | TGTGCCAGCAGTTTAGCGGACAGGACTAACTATGGCTACACCTTC
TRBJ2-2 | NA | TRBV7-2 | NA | CASSLALRQTGELFF | TGTGCCAGCAGCTTAGCGCTTCGCCAGACCGGGGAGCTGTTTTTT
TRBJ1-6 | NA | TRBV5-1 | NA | CASSLGAARENSPLHF | TGCGCCAGCAGCTTGGGGGCAGCCCGCGAGAATTCACCCCTCCACTTT
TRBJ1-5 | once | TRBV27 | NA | CASSLSGREGQPQHF | TGTGCCAGCAGTTTATCGGGGCGGGAAGGGCAGCCCCAGCATTTT
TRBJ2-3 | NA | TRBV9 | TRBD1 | CASSVADRGDTQYF | TGTGCCAGCAGCGTAGCGGACAGGGGTGATACGCAGTATTTT
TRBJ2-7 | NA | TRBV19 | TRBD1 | CASSQTGVDEQYF | TGTGCCAGTAGCCAGACAGGGGTTGACGAGCAGTACTTC
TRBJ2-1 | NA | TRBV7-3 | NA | CASSLIGDWSYNEQFF | TGTGCCAGCAGCTTAATAGGGGATTGGTCCTACAATGAGCAGTTCTTC
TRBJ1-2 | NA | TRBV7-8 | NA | CASSLGTDYGYTF | TGTGCCAGCAGCTTAGGGACAGACTATGGCTACACCTTC
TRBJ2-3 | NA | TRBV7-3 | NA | CASSFISADTQYF | TGTGCCAGCAGCTTTATCTCGGCAGATACGCAGTATTTT
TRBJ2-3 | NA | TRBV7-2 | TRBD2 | CASSLSVRGGTQYF | TGTGCCAGCAGCTTATCAGTCCGGGGGGGTACGCAGTATTTT
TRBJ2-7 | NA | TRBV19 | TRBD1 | CASSINRGREQYF | TGTGCCAGTAGTATTAACAGGGGGCGCGAGCAGTACTTC
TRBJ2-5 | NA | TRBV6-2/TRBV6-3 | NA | CASSGAGPPETQYF | TGTGCCAGCAGTGGGGCAGGGCCCCCAGAGACCCAGTACTTC
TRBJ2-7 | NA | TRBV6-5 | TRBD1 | CASSYSGGNYEQYF | TGTGCCAGCAGTTACTCAGGGGGCAACTACGAGCAGTACTTC
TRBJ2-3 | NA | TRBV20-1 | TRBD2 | CSASGLAVNKDTQYF | TGCAGTGCTAGTGGACTAGCGGTTAATAAAGATACGCAGTATTTT
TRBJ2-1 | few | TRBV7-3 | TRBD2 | CASSLRGGTGEQFF | TGTGCCAGCAGCTTACGGGGGGGAACAGGTGAGCAGTTCTTC
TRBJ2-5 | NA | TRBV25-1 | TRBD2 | CASSEWIRAGAGETQYF | TGTGCCAGCAGTGAATGGATTCGGGCGGGAGCGGGGGAGACCCAGTACTTC
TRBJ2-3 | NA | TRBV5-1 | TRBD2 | CASSFPGLAGTSTDTQYF | TGCGCCAGCAGCTTCCCTGGACTAGCGGGAACTAGCACAGATACGCAGTATTTT
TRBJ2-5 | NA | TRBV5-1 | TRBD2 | CASSLVGGMETQYF | TGCGCCAGCAGCTTGGTCGGGGGGATGGAGACCCAGTACTTC
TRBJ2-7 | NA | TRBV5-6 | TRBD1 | CASSFFSWDRGSEQYF | TGTGCCAGCAGCTTCTTTTCTTGGGACAGGGGTTCCGAGCAGTACTTC
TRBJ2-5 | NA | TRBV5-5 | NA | CASSWGPEGETQYF | TGTGCCAGCAGCTGGGGACCGGAGGGAGAGACCCAGTACTTC
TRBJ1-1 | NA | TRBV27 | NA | CASRVRGSRMNTEAFF | TGTGCCAGCAGGGTCAGGGGCTCCCGGATGAACACTGAAGCTTTCTTT
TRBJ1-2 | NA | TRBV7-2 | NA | CASRARQGEYGYTF | TGTGCCAGCAGGGCGAGGCAGGGCGAATATGGCTACACCTTC
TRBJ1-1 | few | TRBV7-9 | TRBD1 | CASSLGGTGLLGAEAFF | TGTGCCAGCAGCCTGGGGGGGACAGGTTTGTTGGGAGCCGAAGCTTTCTTT